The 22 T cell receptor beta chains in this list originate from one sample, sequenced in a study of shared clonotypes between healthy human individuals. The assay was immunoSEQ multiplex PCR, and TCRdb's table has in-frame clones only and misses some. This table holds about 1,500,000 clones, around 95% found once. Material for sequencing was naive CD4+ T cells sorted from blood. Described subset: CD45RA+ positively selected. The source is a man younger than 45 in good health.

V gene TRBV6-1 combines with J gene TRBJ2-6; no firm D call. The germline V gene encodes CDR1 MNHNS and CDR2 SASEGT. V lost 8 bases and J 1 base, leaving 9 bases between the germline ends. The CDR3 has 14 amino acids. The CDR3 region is CASADLSGANVLTF. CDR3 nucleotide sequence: TGTGCCAGCGCGGACCTTTCTGGGGCCAACGTCCTGACTTTC.

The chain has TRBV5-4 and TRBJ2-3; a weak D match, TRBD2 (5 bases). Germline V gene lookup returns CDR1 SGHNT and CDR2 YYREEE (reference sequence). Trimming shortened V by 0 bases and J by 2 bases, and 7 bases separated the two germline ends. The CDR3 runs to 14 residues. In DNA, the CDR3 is TGTGCCAGCAGCTTGGAACGGGACACAGATACGCAGTATTTT. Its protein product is CASSLERDTDTQYF.

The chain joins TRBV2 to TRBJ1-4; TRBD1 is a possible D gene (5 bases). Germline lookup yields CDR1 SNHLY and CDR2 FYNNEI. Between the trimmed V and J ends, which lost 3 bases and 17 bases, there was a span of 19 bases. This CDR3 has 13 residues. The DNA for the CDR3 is TGTGCCAGCAGTGAGAAGCAGGGACGAGAGCCTTTTTTT. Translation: CASSEKQGREPFF.

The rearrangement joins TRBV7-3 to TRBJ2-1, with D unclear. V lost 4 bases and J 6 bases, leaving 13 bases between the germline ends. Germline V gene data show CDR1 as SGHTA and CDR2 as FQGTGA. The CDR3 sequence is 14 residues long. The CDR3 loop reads CASSSAQDPNEQFF. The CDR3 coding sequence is TGTGCCAGCAGCTCGGCCCAGGACCCCAATGAGCAGTTCTTC.

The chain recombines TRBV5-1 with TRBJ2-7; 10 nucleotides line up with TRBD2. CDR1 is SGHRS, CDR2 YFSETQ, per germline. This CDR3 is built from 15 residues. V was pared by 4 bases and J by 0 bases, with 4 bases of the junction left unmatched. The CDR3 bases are TGCGCCAGCAGCGGCCGGACTAGCGGCTCCTACGAGCAGTACTTC. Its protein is CASSGRTSGSYEQYF.

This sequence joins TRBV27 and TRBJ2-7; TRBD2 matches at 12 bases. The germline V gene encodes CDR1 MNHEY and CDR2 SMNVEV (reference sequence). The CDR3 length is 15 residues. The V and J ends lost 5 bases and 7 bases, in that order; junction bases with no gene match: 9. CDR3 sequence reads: CASSARLAGVNEQYF. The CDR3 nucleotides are TGTGCCAGCAGTGCACGACTAGCGGGAGTTAATGAGCAGTACTTC.

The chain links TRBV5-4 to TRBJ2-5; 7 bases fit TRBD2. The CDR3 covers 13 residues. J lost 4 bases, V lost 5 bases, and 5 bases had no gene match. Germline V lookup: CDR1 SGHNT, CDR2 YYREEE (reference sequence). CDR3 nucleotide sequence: TGTGCCAGCAGACCGGCTAGCGGAGAGACCCAGTACTTC. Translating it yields CASRPASGETQYF.

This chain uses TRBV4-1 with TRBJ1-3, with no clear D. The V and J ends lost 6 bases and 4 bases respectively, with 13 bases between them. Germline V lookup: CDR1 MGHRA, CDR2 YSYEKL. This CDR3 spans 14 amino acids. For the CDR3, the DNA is TGCGCCAGCAGGGCGGTGGCGAGCGGAAACACCATATATTTT. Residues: CASRAVASGNTIYF.

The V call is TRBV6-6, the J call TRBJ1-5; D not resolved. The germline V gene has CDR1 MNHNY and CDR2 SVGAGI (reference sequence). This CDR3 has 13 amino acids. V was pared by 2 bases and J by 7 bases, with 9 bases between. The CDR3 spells CASSYRGSQPQHF. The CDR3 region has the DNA TGTGCCAGCAGTTACAGAGGGAGCCAGCCCCAGCATTTT.

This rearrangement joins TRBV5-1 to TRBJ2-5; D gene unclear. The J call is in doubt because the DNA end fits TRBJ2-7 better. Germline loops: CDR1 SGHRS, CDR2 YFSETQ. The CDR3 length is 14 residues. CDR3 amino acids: CASSLYTGFYEQYF. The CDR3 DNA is TGCGCCAGCAGCTTGTATACGGGTTTCTACGAGCAGTACTTC.

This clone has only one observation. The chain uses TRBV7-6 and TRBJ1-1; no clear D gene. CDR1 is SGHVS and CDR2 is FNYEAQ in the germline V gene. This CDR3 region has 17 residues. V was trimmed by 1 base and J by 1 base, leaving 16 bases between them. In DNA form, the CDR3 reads TGTGCCAGCAGCTTAGGGGTGAAGGGTCCCCGGAACACTGAAGCTTTCTTT. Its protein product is CASSLGVKGPRNTEAFF. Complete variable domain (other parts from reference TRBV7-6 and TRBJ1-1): GAGVSQSPRYKVTKRGQDVALRCDPISGHVSLYWYRQALGQGPEFLTYFNYEAQQDKSGLPNDRFSAERPEGSISTLTIQRTEQRDSAMYRCASSLGVKGPRNTEAFFGQGTRLTVV.

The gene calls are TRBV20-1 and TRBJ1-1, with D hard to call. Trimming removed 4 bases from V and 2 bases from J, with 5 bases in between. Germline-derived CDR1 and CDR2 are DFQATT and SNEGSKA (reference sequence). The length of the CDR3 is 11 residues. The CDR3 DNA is TGCAGTGCTAAGTCCAACACTGAAGCTTTCTTT. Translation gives CSAKSNTEAFF.

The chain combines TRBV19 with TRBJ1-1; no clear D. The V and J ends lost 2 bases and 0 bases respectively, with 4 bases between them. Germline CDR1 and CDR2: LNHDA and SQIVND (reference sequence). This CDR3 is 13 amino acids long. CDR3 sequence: CASSIFVNTEAFF. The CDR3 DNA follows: TGTGCCAGTAGTATATTTGTGAACACTGAAGCTTTCTTT. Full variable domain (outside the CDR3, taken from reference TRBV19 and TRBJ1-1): DGGITQSPKYLFRKEGQNVTLSCEQNLNHDAMYWYRQDPGQGLRLIYYSQIVNDFQKGDIAEGYSVSREKKESFPLTVTSAQKNPTAFYLCASSIFVNTEAFFGQGTRLTVV.

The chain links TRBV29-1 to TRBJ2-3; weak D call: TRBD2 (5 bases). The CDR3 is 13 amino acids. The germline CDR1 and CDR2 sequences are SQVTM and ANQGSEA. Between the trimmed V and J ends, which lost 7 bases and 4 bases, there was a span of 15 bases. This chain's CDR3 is CSARPEGADTQYF. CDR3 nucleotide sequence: TGCAGCGCAAGGCCAGAGGGTGCAGATACGCAGTATTTT.

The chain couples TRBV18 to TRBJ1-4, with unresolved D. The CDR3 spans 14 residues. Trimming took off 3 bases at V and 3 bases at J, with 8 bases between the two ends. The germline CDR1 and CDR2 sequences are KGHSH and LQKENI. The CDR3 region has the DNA TGTGCCAGCTCACCGGGGTCGCCTAATGAAAAACTGTTTTTT. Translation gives CASSPGSPNEKLFF.

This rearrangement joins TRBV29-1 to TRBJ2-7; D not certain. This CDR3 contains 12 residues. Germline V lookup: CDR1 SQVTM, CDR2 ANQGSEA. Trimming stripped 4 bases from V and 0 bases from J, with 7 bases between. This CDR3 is CSVGITSYEQYF. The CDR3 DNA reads TGCAGCGTTGGGATTACCTCCTACGAGCAGTACTTC.

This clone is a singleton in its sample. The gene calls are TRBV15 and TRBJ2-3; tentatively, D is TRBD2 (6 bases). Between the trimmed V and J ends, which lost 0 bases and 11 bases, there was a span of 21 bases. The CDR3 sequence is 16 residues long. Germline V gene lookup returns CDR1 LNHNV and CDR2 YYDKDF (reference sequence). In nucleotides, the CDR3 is TGTGCCACCAGCAGAGACGGGAGCGGGCTGCGCATTAAGCAGTATTTT. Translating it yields CATSRDGSGLRIKQYF.

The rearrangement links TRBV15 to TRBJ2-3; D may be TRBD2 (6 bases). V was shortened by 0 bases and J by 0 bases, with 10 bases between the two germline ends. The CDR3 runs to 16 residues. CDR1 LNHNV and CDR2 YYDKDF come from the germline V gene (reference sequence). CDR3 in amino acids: CATSRDSGFSTDTQYF. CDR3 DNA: TGTGCCACCAGCAGAGATAGCGGCTTCAGCACAGATACGCAGTATTTT.

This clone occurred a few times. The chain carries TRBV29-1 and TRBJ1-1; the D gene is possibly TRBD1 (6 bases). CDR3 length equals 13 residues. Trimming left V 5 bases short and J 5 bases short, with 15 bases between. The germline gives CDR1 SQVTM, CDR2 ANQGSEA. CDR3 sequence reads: CSVSRQGLTEAFF. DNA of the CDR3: TGCAGCGTTTCAAGGCAGGGGTTAACTGAAGCTTTCTTT.

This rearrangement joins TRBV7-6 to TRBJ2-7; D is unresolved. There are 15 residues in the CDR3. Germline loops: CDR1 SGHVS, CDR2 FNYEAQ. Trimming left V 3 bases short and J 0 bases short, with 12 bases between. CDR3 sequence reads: CASSFSPHSSYEQYF. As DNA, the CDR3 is TGTGCCAGCAGCTTTTCCCCACACAGCTCCTACGAGCAGTACTTC.

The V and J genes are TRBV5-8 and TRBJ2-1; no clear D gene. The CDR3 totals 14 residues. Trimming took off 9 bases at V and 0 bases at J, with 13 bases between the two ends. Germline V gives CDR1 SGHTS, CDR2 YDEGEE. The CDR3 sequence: CAKGKRSSYNEQFF. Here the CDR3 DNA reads TGTGCCAAGGGAAAAAGGAGCTCCTACAATGAGCAGTTCTTC.

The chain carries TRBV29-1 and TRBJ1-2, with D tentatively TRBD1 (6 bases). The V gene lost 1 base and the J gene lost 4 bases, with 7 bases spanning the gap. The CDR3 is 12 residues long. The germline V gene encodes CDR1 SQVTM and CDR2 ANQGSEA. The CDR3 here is CSVEGTVYGYTF. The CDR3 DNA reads TGCAGCGTTGAAGGGACAGTCTATGGCTACACCTTC.